This T cell receptor (beta chain) was observed in a study of shared clonotypes between healthy human individuals. Study-wide findings and caveats: What naive subsets generally showed was a larger estimated richness than memory subsets showed.

Concerning this clone itself: The antigen remains undetermined.

Terminally differentiated effector memory CD45RA+ cells were excluded from the naive CD8 cells, which were CD45RO-negative and positively selected for CCR7. The method was immunoSEQ multiplex PCR; TCRdb's version includes in-frame clones alone and lacks a portion of them. The sample lists some 800,000 clones, 90% to 95% occurring once. The CDR3 has 15 amino acids. Germline-derived CDR1 and CDR2 are MGHRA and YSYEKL. The V and J ends lost 1 base and 2 bases respectively, with 10 bases between them. The clonotype was recovered from a man younger than 45 in good health. The sequenced sample consisted of naive CD8+ T cells sorted from blood. This sequence joins TRBV4-1 and TRBJ2-3; D is ambiguous. The CDR3 DNA sequence: TGCGCCAGCAGCCAAGGGGATAGCCCCACAGATACGCAGTATTTT. Translating gives CASSQGDSPTDTQYF.